The present T cell receptor beta chain was sequenced within a study of blood T cell repertoires in COVID-19 (dated by TCRdb to 2018 to 2020). Regarding the complete study: Collaborator samples came from the United States, Italy and Spain and covered acute and convalescent phases of COVID-19. The material from the prospective study consisted of cDNA or gDNA derived from T cells, B-cell-depleted T cells, or PBMCs. Subjects who had been exposed to COVID-19, were actively infected with it, or had recovered from it provided the deeply sampled blood TCRbeta repertoires that made up the dataset. A freely available public database, intended as a resource for researchers studying the immune response to SARS-CoV-2, is where the repertoires were released. The samples were drawn from two sources: the first 160 participants of the ongoing ImmuneRACE study, and 1,200 or so subjects contributed by 6 global collaborators. Nearly every sample came with metadata listing a de-identified subject ID, COVID-19 status, age in years and sex. Where available, HLA class I and class II types were taken from metadata supplied by the sample provider and were not determined by assay-based typing.

The V end loses 6 bases and the J end loses 4 bases, and a stretch of 27 bases separates them. The CDR3 runs 18 amino acids, cysteine and phenylalanine included. Here the CDR3 DNA is all that survives: 54 bases in frame from base 1. CDR1 KGHSH and CDR2 LQKENI are derived from the germline V gene. With respect to this clone: The antigen this receptor binds is unknown. No much larger clonotype is one base removed from it; base qualities were not supplied.

Beyond this particular receptor, the publication reports: How much clinical and demographic metadata was included differed by source and by participant, and the metadata was provided uncurated.

TCRbeta CDR3 regions were amplified from genomic DNA by means of the immunoSEQ Assay, a bias-controlled multiplex PCR. In the source study's methods: Within the assay, amplification of reference gene primers was used to estimate how many nucleated cells each sample contained. To quantify the absolute abundance of each unique TCRbeta CDR3 rearrangement, sequence reads were collapsed and filtered. Productive Simpson clonality was computed per sample as the square root of Simpson's diversity index over productive rearrangements. TCRdb mirrors the immuneACCESS table, restricted to in-frame sequences. Some clones are absent from its copies; in checked studies, under half trace to an unresolved V gene, and the reason for the others is unknown. The V and J calls and clone size are taken from that table; D and trimming were inferred from the DNA. For this sample there are 390,000 or so clones; roughly four fifths appear just once. Around 5% of the sample is held by the ten biggest clonotypes.

Participants in the prospective study were aged roughly 18 to 100 years, lived in about two dozen United States geographic areas, and enrolled through a virtual design. Cohort assignment in the prospective study relied on participant-reported clinical history from a screening survey and a study questionnaire. Recovered participants in ImmuneRACE Cohort 3 were defined as having two consecutive negative NP/OP PCR tests, clearance from a healthcare professional, or resolution of symptoms. In the prospective study, whole blood, serum and a nasopharyngeal or oropharyngeal swab were collected from each participant by mobile phlebotomists. Participants in the prospective study had the option to provide additional blood draws and questionnaires over a roughly 2-month period. Before DNA extraction, prospective study blood samples were shipped either frozen or at room temperature.

Sequences were obtained from PBMCs or T cells enriched from blood (not recorded which). The clonotype originates from a woman between 50 and 59 years old who had recovered from COVID-19. The chain uses TRBV18 and TRBJ1-1; a tentative D call is TRBD1 (6 bases match). The encoded CDR3 is CASSPPLGAGERSTEAFF. The DNA reads as follows: TGTGCCAGCTCCCCGCCCCTGGGGGCAGGGGAAAGGAGCACTGAAGCTTTCTTT.